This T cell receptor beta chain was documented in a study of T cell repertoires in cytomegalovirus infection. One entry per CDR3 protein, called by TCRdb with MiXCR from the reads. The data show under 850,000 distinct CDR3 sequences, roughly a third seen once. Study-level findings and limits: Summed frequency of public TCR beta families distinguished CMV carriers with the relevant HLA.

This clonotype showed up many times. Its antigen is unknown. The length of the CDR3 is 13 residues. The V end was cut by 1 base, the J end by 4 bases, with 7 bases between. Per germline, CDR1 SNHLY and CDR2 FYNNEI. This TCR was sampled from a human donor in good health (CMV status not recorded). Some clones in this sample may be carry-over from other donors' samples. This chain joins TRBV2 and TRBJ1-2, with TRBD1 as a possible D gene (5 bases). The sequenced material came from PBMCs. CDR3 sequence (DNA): TGTGCCAGCAGTGAAGGTACAGGCTATGGCTACACCTTC. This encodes CASSEGTGYGYTF. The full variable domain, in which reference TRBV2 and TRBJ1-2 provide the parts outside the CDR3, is EPEVTQTPSHQVTQMGQEVILRCVPISNHLYFYWYRQILGQKVEFLVSFYNNEISEKSEIFDDQFSVERPDGSNFTLKIRSTKLEDSAMYFCASSEGTGYGYTFGSGTRLTVV.